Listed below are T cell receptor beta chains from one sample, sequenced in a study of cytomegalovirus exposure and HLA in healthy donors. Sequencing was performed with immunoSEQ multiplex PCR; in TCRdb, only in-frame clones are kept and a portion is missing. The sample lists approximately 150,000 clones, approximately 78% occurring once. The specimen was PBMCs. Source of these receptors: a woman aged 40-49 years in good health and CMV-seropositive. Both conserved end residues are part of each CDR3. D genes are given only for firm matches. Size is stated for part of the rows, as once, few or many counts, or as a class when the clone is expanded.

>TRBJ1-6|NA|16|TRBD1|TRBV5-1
CASSLRTGDNNSPLHF
TGCGCCAGCAGCTTGCGGACAGGGGATAATAATTCACCCCTCCACTTT
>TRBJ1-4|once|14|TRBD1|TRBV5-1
CASSTGQNNEKLFF
TGCGCCAGCAGCACGGGACAGAATAATGAAAAACTGTTTTTT
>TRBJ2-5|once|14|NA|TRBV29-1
CSVELGATRGTQYF
TGCAGCGTTGAGTTAGGGGCTACAAGAGGGACCCAGTACTTC
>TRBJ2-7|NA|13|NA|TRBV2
CATGTGTPNEQYF
TGTGCCACTGGGACCGGGACTCCAAACGAGCAGTACTTC
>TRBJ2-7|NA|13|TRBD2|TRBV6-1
CASRGGVSYEQYF
TGTGCCAGCAGGGGGGGGGTTTCCTACGAGCAGTACTTC
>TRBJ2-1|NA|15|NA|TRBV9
CASSGRERSYNEQFF
TGTGCCAGCAGCGGTCGGGAGAGGTCCTACAATGAGCAGTTCTTC
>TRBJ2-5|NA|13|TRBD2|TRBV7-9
CASWGGTSGPVYF
TGTGCCAGCTGGGGAGGGACTAGTGGCCCAGTGTACTTC
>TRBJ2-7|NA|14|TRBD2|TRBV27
CASSPMWGGYEQYF
TGTGCCAGCAGCCCGATGTGGGGGGGTTACGAGCAGTACTTC
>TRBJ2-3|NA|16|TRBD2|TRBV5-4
CASSLAELAGTDTQYF
TGTGCCAGCAGCTTGGCTGAACTAGCGGGCACAGATACGCAGTATTTT
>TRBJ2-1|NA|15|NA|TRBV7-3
CASSLNRAGYNEQFF
TGTGCCAGCAGCTTAAACCGGGCGGGATACAATGAGCAGTTCTTC
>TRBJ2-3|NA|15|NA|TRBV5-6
CASYPRTAGTDTQYF
TGTGCCAGCTATCCTCGGACAGCCGGCACAGATACGCAGTATTTT
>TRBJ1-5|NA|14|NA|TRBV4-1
CASSQDNLYQPQHF
TGCGCCAGCAGCCAAGATAATCTCTATCAGCCCCAGCATTTT
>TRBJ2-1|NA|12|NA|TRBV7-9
CASSKARVDEFF
TGTGCCAGCAGCAAAGCCAGGGTAGATGAGTTCTTC
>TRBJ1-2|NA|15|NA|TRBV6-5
CASSYDGTLSNGYTF
TGTGCCAGCAGTTACGACGGGACTTTATCTAACGGCTACACCTTC
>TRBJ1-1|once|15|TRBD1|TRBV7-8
CASSLVAGGRTEAFF
TGTGCCAGCAGCTTAGTAGCAGGGGGCCGGACTGAAGCTTTCTTT
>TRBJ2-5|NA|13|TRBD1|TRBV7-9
CASSQTGQETQYF
TGTGCCAGCAGCCAGACAGGGCAAGAGACCCAGTACTTC
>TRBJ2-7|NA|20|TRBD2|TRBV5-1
CASSFAPLQWAGTSVYEQYF
TGCGCCAGCAGCTTTGCCCCGCTGCAATGGGCCGGGACTAGCGTTTACGAGCAGTACTTC
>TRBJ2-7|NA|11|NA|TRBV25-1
CASSVGGEQYF
TGTGCCAGCAGTGTGGGGGGCGAGCAGTACTTC
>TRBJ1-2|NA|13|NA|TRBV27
CATLTSGGGGYTF
TGTGCCACCTTAACTTCGGGCGGCGGGGGCTACACCTTC
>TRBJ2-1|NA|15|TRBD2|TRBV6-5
CASSYGTSGVNEQFF
TGTGCCAGCAGTTATGGGACTAGCGGGGTCAATGAGCAGTTCTTC
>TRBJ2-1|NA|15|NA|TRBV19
CASSMALKGYNEQFF
TGTGCCAGTAGTATGGCTCTAAAGGGGTACAATGAGCAGTTCTTC
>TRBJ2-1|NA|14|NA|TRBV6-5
CASSYYLGYNEQFF
TGTGCCAGCAGTTACTACCTAGGCTACAATGAGCAGTTCTTC
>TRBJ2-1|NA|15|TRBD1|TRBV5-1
CASSRDRSSYNEQFF
TGCGCCAGCAGTCGGGACAGGAGCTCCTACAATGAGCAGTTCTTC
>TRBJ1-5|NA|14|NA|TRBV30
CAWSPTGGSQPQHF
TGTGCCTGGAGTCCGACAGGCGGAAGTCAGCCCCAGCATTTT
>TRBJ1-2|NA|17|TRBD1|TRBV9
CASSPRDRVLFNYGYTF
TGTGCCAGCAGCCCTAGGGACAGGGTTTTATTTAACTATGGCTACACCTTC